Given below is one T cell receptor beta chain in context. As processed by the authors: Quantification of nucleated cells was approximated via reference gene primer amplification. Repertoires were generated with immunoSEQ multiplex PCR, while TCRdb's copy carries only in-frame clones and drops some. Clone size and the V and J calls come from that table; the DNA yielded D and trimming. The data show tens of thousands of clones, 85% seen once. These data are taken from a study of blood T cell repertoires in COVID-19. Looking at the study overall: Some COVID-19 samples were acute and others convalescent; all came from the United States, Italy and Spain. Sources were T cells, B-cell-depleted T cells, or PBMCs; the material itself was cDNA or gDNA.

The germline CDR1 and CDR2 sequences are MNHEY and SVGAGI. With 6 bases clipped from V and 7 bases from J, the junction kept 11 bases outside the gene matches. The CDR3 runs 15 residues. The specimen was peripheral blood. The TCR sequence derives from a human donor in a cohort sampled during active COVID-19. V is TRBV6-5 and J is TRBJ2-2; 7 bases are shared with TRBD2. The CDR3 DNA is TGTGCCAGCAGCTGGGATATGCGGGGGAACGGGGAGCTGTTTTTT. As protein: CASSWDMRGNGELFF.